This TCR beta chain is from a study of T cell changes during pregnancy in multiple sclerosis. The CDR3 sequence is 20 residues long. After removal of 5 bases from V and 1 base from J, the junction contained 20 bases not matched to a gene. The V gene's germline CDR1 is LNHDA and CDR2 SQIVND (reference sequence). The method was immunoSEQ multiplex PCR; TCRdb's version includes in-frame clones alone and lacks a portion of them. Of over 45,000 clones detected, 80% to 95% appear once; the ten largest clones hold around 0.56%. This clone was detected a few times. Sequencing used CD4+ T cells from peripheral blood mononuclear cells, obtained after pregnancy. This sequence was found in a female donor with multiple sclerosis, enrolled in a pregnancy study. V usage is TRBV19 and J usage is TRBJ1-5; 7 bases fit TRBD1. The chain's CDR3 is CASSPPLGRRQGVSNQPQHF. Here the CDR3 DNA reads TGTGCCAGTAGTCCACCATTGGGGCGGCGCCAGGGGGTGAGCAATCAGCCCCAGCATTTT.